This TCR beta chain comes out of a study of blood T cell repertoires in COVID-19. The CDR3 has 15 amino acids. V lost 4 bases, J lost 6 bases, and 9 bases stayed unmatched. Germline V gene data show CDR1 as KGHDR and CDR2 as SFDVKD. The method was immunoSEQ multiplex PCR; TCRdb's version includes in-frame clones alone and lacks a portion of them. The sample has some 240,000 clones, 80% to 90% seen once; the top ten hold roughly 1.4%. This chain connects TRBV24-1 to TRBJ2-3, with TRBD1 identical over 7 bases. The TCR comes from a woman in her forties who had recovered from COVID-19. The material sequenced was peripheral blood. CDR3 protein: CATSDYRQGRDTQYF. CDR3 DNA sequence: TGTGCCACCAGTGACTACAGACAGGGACGGGATACGCAGTATTTT.